The sequence of this TCR beta chain was determined in a study of T-cell reconstitution after alpha-beta-depleted transplantation in children. Molecular barcoding with unique molecular identifiers was used for the TCRbeta library. TCRdb passed the PCR reads through MiXCR, listing each CDR3 protein once. The table lists approximately 99,000 distinct CDR3 sequences, about 6.4% of them singletons, with approximately 25% in the top ten. Study findings and constraints: Expanded clones from the graft, numbering several hundred, reportedly supplied alpha-beta T cells about two months after transplant. Newly generated T cells supplied most T-cell counts and diversity one year post-transplant.

This clonotype was detected only a few times. The antigen is not known. The germline gives CDR1 MGHRA, CDR2 YSYEKL. This CDR3 comprises 15 residues. The junction had 0 bases not matched to a gene; V was cut back by 4 bases and J by 0 bases. The TCR sequence derives from a male patient between 2 and 15 years old who had a stem cell transplant for acute lymphoblastic leukemia, so the T cells may come from the graft donor. The material was PBMCs, mostly from graft donor cells, obtained 360 days after TCRalphabeta/CD19-depleted stem cell transplant. The V and J genes are TRBV4-1 and TRBJ2-1, with TRBD1 matching over 10 bases. For the CDR3, the DNA is TGCGCCAGCAGCCGGGACAGGGGCTCCTACAATGAGCAGTTCTTC. It translates to CASSRDRGSYNEQFF.